This entry lists 10 T cell receptor beta chains sequenced from one sample in a study of OX40 agonist ivuxolimab in advanced cancers. Only in-frame clones appear in the TCRdb table, and some are missing; sequencing was by immunoSEQ multiplex PCR. Of more than 55,000 clones listed, roughly nine tenths were seen once; the top ten hold around 15%. The specimen was CD4+ or CD8+ T cells sorted from blood, collected in a trial of the OX40 agonist ivuxolimab. Receptor source: an adult with an advanced solid tumor such as melanoma, head and neck, liver or kidney cancer.

The chain carries TRBV18 and TRBJ2-1; D may be TRBD2 (5 bases). This CDR3 spans 17 amino acids. Germline V CDR1 and CDR2: KGHSH, LQKENI. V lost 2 bases to trimming and J lost 5 bases, with 19 bases between them. CDR3 sequence: CASSPRTASFNDNEQFF. The DNA of the CDR3 is TGTGCCAGCTCACCAAGGACTGCCTCCTTTAATGACAATGAGCAGTTCTTC.

The J gene is TRBJ2-1, the V gene TRBV6-4, with 9 bases that match TRBD2. This CDR3 region has 17 residues. V trimming: 4 bases; J trimming: 7 bases; junction bases outside the gene matches: 14. From germline, CDR1 is MRHNA and CDR2 SNTAGT. CDR3 sequence reads: CASSGKPGLAVINEQFF. The CDR3, as DNA: TGTGCCAGCAGTGGGAAACCGGGACTAGCCGTGATAAATGAGCAGTTCTTC.

This clone was counted once. The chain is built from TRBV11-3 and TRBJ2-5, with TRBD2 as a possible D gene (5 bases). Per germline, CDR1 SGHNT and CDR2 YENEEA. The CDR3 loop spans 15 amino acids. V was shortened by 1 base and J by 5 bases, with 14 bases between the two germline ends. The chain's CDR3 is CASSLASGSGETQYF. The CDR3 DNA follows: TGTGCCAGCAGCTTAGCGTCGGGGTCGGGGGAGACCCAGTACTTC.

The chain combines TRBV9 with TRBJ1-3; 7 bases align to TRBD1. The ends lost 5 bases at V and 0 bases at J; junction bases unmatched: 2. This CDR3 is built from 14 residues. Germline CDR1 is SGDLS and CDR2 is YYNGEE. CDR3 amino acids: CASRGTDSGNTIYF. CDR3 DNA sequence: TGTGCCAGCAGGGGGACAGACTCTGGAAACACCATATATTTT.

The chain joins TRBV5-1 to TRBJ2-5; 10 nucleotides agree with TRBD2. V lost 1 base and J lost 4; bases outside the gene matches: 4. CDR1 is SGHRS, CDR2 YFSETQ, per germline. This CDR3 is built from 15 residues. CDR3: CASSLRASGGETQYF. The CDR3, as DNA: TGCGCCAGCAGCTTGAGGGCTAGCGGGGGAGAGACCCAGTACTTC.

The chain recombines TRBV5-1 with TRBJ2-5; 8 nucleotides align to TRBD1. The J call may be wrong; the DNA end is better matched by TRBJ2-7. The CDR3 totals 14 residues. The germline V gene has CDR1 SGHRS and CDR2 YFSETQ. CDR3 sequence reads: CASSTGTGPYEQYF. DNA of the CDR3: TGCGCCAGCTCTACCGGGACAGGTCCCTACGAGCAGTACTTC.

The V gene is TRBV7-8, the J gene TRBJ2-7, with 9 bases fitting TRBD2. The CDR3 has 15 residues. Germline CDR1 and CDR2: SGHVS and FQNEAQ. J lost 2 bases, V lost 1 base, and 3 bases had no gene match. The CDR3 bases are TGTGCCAGCAGCTTAGTACTAGCGGGTGCCTACGAGCAGTACTTC. Its protein product is CASSLVLAGAYEQYF. The whole variable domain, filled in from reference TRBV7-8 and TRBJ2-7, reads GAGVSQSPRYKVAKRGQDVALRCDPISGHVSLFWYQQALGQGPEFLTYFQNEAQLDKSGLPSDRFFAERPEGSVSTLKIQRTQQEDSAVYLCASSLVLAGAYEQYFGPGTRLTVT.

This clone was seen only once. The chain links TRBV6-6 to TRBJ2-1; D may match TRBD1 or TRBD2 (6 bases each). The length of the CDR3 is 13 residues. Germline CDR1 reads MNHNY; CDR2 reads SVGAGI (reference sequence). The V end was cut by 9 bases, the J end by 3 bases, with 12 bases between. DNA for the CDR3: TGTGCCAGTCTTCGGGGGCTCTACAATGAGCAGTTCTTC. It specifies CASLRGLYNEQFF.

This chain uses TRBV28 with TRBJ1-1, with D perhaps TRBD1 (6 bases). CDR1 and CDR2 (germline): MDHEN, SYDVKM. Trimming left V 4 bases short and J 8 bases short, with 20 bases between. The CDR3 contains 15 residues. The CDR3 is CASSSGFAGVFEAFF. CDR3 bases: TGTGCCAGCAGTTCTGGATTTGCAGGGGTATTCGAAGCTTTCTTT.

The J gene is TRBJ2-5, the V gene TRBV29-1, with D perhaps being TRBD1 or TRBD2 (5 bases each). Germline values: CDR1 SQVTM, CDR2 ANQGSEA. This CDR3 has 12 amino acids. V was cut by 7 bases and J by 4 bases, with 13 bases left in between. This chain's CDR3 is CSADQGAETQYF. CDR3 bases: TGCAGCGCTGACCAGGGAGCAGAGACCCAGTACTTC. Drawing the rest from reference TRBV29-1 and TRBJ2-5, the complete variable domain is SAVISQKPSRDICQRGTSLTIQCQVDSQVTMMFWYRQQPGQSLTLIATANQGSEATYESGFVIDKFPISRPNLTFSTLTVSNMSPEDSSIYLCSADQGAETQYFGPGTRLLVL.